The entry that follows covers one T cell receptor (beta chain) sequence. Its antigen is still unknown. These data belong to a study of blood T cells in healthy people across ages. Overall study context: In model experiments, template switching was able to capture about one barcoded beta molecule for every two T cells that were present.

The study, taken as a whole, reports: Diversity of TCR beta per million T cells declined in a roughly linear way with age. Because sorting was not performed, PBMCs prevented conclusive naive versus antigen-experienced comparison.

CDR1 is SGHDN, CDR2 FVKESK, per germline. V gave up 5 bases and J gave up 7 bases; unmatched junction bases: 3. CDR3 size: 13 residues. A second PCR of about 7 to 11 cycles used a sample-barcoded 5' primer and a J-beta primer mix. Each cDNA was tagged by a template-switch adaptor containing 12 random nucleotides. MiXCR, applied by TCRdb to the 5' RACE reads, yields one record per CDR3 protein. The table includes hundreds of thousands of distinct CDR3 sequences, 20% to 25% detected once. The sample taken for sequencing was blood. The chain couples TRBV14 to TRBJ1-3; 9 bases are a match to TRBD1. This receptor was obtained from a man between 65 and 85 years old in good health. The CDR3 reads CASSYRGQNTIYF. The CDR3 nucleotides read TGTGCCAGCAGCTACAGGGGGCAGAACACCATATATTTT.